This T cell receptor beta chain came from a study of T-cell reconstitution after alpha-beta-depleted transplantation in children. The CDR3 is made up of 16 amino acids. Trimming stripped 7 bases from V and 4 bases from J, with 20 bases between. It was with unique molecular identifiers that the TCRbeta library was prepared. Using its own MiXCR run on the PCR reads, TCRdb lists one record per CDR3 protein. The repertoire consists of 490,000 or so distinct CDR3 sequences, with roughly an eighth occurring once and the leading ten covering about 5%. This clonotype was picked up a small number of times. The sample was PBMCs from the stem cell graft donor, taken from the stem cell graft. The V call is TRBV12-3 or TRBV12-4, the J call TRBJ2-1; possible D gene TRBD2, 5 bases. This clonotype was sampled from a human donor who donated a stem cell graft to a child with combined immunodeficiency. CDR3 residues: CASTQSGVAIYNEQFF. CDR3 nucleotide sequence: TGTGCCAGCACTCAGAGTGGGGTAGCGATTTACAATGAGCAGTTCTTC.